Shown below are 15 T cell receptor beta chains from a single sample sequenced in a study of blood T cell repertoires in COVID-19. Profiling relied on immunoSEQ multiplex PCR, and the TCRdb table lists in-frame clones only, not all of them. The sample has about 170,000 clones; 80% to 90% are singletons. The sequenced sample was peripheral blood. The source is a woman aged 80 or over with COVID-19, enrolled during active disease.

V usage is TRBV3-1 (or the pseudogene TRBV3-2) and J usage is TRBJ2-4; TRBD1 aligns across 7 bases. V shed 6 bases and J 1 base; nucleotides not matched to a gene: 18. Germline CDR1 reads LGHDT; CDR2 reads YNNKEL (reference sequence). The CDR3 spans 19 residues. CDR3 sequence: CASSYRGPLPLSAKNIQYF. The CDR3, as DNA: TGTGCCAGCAGTTACAGGGGTCCTCTTCCTTTATCGGCCAAAAACATTCAGTACTTC.

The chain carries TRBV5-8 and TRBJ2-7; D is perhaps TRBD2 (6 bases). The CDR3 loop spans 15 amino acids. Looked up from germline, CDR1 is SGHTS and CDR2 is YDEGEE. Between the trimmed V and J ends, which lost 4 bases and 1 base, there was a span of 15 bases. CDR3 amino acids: CASSPRRGLSYEQYF. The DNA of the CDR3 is TGTGCCAGCAGCCCGAGGCGGGGTTTATCCTACGAGCAGTACTTC.

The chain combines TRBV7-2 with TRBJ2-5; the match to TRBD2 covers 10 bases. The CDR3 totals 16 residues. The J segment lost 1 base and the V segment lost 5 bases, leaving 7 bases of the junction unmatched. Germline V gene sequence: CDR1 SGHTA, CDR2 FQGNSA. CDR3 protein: CASSPGVAGGQETQYF. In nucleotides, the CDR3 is TGTGCCAGCAGCCCCGGGGTAGCGGGGGGCCAAGAGACCCAGTACTTC. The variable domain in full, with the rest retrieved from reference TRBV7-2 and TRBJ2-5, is GAGVSQSPSNKVTEKGKDVELRCDPISGHTALYWYRQSLGQGLEFLIYFQGNSAPDKSGLPSDRFSAERTGGSVSTLTIQRTQQEDSAVYLCASSPGVAGGQETQYFGPGTRLLVL.

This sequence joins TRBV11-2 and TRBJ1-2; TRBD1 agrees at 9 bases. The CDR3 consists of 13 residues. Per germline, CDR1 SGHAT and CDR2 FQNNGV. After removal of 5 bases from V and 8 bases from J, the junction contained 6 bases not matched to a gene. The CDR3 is CASSRDREGGYTF. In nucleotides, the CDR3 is TGTGCCAGCAGCCGGGACAGGGAGGGGGGCTACACCTTC.

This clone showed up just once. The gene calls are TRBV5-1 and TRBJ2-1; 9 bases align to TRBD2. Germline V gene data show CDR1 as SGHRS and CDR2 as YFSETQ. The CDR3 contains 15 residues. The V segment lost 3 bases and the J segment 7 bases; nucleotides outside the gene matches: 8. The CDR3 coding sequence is TGCGCCAGCAGCTCCATAGCGGGAGCGGGGAATGAGCAGTTCTTC. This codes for CASSSIAGAGNEQFF.

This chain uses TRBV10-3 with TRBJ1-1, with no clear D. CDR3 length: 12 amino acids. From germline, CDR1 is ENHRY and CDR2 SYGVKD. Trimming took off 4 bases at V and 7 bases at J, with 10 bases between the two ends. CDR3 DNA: TGTGCCATCAGTGCAGCGGGAATTGAAGCTTTCTTT. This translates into CAISAAGIEAFF.

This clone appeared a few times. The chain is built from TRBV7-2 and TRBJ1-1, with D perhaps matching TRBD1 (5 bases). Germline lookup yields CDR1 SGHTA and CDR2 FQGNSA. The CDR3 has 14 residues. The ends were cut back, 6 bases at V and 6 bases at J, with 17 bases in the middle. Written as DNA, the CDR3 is TGTGCCAGCAGAACCGGGGGTCTCGGGGCTGAAGCTTTCTTT. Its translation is CASRTGGLGAEAFF.

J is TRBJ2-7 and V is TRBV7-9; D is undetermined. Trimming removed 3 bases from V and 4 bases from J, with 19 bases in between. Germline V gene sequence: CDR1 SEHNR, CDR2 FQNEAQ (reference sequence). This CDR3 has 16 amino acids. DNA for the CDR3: TGTGCCAGCAGCTTGTCCCTTGCGGAAGGAGCTTACGAGCAGTACTTC. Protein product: CASSLSLAEGAYEQYF.

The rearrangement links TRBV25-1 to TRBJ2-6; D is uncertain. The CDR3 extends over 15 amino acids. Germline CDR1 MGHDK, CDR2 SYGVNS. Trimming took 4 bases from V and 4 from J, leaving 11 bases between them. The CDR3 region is CASSGPSPGANVLTF. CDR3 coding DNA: TGTGCCAGCAGTGGCCCCAGTCCCGGGGCCAACGTCCTGACTTTC. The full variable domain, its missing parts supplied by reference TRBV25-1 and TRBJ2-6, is EADIYQTPRYLVIGTGKKITLECSQTMGHDKMYWYQQDPGMELHLIHYSYGVNSTEKGDLSSESTVSRIRTEHFPLTLESARPSHTSQYLCASSGPSPGANVLTFGAGSRLTVL.

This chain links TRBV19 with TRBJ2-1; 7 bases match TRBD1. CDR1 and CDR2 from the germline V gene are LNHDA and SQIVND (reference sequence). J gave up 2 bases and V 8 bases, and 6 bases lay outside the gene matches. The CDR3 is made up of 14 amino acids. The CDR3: CASSTGLAYNEQFF. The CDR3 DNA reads TGTGCCAGTTCGACAGGGCTAGCCTACAATGAGCAGTTCTTC.

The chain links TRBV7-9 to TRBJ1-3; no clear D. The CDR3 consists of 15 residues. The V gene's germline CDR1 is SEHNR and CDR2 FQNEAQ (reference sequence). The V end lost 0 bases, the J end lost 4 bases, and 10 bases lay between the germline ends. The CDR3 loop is CASSLARSEGNTIYF. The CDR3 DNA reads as TGTGCCAGCAGCTTAGCGCGGTCAGAGGGAAACACCATATATTTT. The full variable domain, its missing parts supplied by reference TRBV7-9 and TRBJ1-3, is DTGVSQNPRHKITKRGQNVTFRCDPISEHNRLYWYRQTLGQGPEFLTYFQNEAQLEKSRLLSDRFSAERPKGSFSTLEIQRTEQGDSAMYLCASSLARSEGNTIYFGEGSWLTVV.

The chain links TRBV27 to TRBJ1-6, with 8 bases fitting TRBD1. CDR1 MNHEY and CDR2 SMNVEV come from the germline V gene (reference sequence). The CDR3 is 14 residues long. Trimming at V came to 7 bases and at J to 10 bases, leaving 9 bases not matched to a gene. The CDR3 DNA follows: TGTGCCAGCACTGCAGGGGGCGCCGGGTCACCCCTCCACTTT. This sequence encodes CASTAGGAGSPLHF.

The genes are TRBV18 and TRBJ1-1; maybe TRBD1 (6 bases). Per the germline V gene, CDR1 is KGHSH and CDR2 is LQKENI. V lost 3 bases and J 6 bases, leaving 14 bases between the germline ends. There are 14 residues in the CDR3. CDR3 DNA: TGTGCCAGCTCACCTTCGGGGGGCATCCCTGAAGCTTTCTTT. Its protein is CASSPSGGIPEAFF.

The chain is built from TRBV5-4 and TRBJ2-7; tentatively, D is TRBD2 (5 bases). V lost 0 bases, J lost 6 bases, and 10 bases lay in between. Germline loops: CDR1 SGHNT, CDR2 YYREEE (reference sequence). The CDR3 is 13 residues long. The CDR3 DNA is TGTGCCAGCAGCTTGGTGTCGGGGTCCGAGCAGTACTTC. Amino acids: CASSLVSGSEQYF.

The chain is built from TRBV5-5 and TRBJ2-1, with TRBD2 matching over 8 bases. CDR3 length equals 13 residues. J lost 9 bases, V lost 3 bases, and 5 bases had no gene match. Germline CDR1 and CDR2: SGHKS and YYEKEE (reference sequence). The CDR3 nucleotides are TGTGCCAGCAGCTCAGTAGCGGGAATTGAGCAGTTCTTC. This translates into CASSSVAGIEQFF.